This TCR beta chain was captured in a study of graft-versus-host responses after intestinal transplantation. Whole-study context: Those transplanted obtained multivisceral, liver-intestinal, or isolated intestinal grafts. All of the recipients had induction that used anti-thymocyte globulin, then tacrolimus and steroids for about 3 years.

Study observations and caveats: GvH clones were found in recipient marrow; some appeared first in ileum or blood. Graft-versus-host to host-versus-graft clonal ratios in allografts were high in patients with graft-donor T cell macrochimerism.

This clone was counted between two and nine times. The antigen is not known. Germline V gene sequence: CDR1 MNHEY, CDR2 SVGAGI. Deletions cut 4 bases from V and 1 base from J, with 10 bases between. The CDR3 is 14 residues long. Data came from immunoSEQ multiplex PCR; TCRdb stores just in-frame clones and leaves some out. The sample yields 90,000 or so clones, about four fifths seen once. This chain joins TRBV6-5 and TRBJ1-1; possible D gene TRBD1, 6 bases. The sample here was unstimulated CD4+ T cells sorted from spleen or lymph node cells, taken before intestinal transplant. This receptor was obtained from a human donor who received an intestinal transplant. CDR3 region: CASSFWGRNTEAFF. DNA for the CDR3: TGTGCCAGCAGTTTTTGGGGGCGGAACACTGAAGCTTTCTTT.